This T cell receptor beta chain was captured by sequencing in a study of CD8 T cells in ankylosing spondylitis. Each TCR beta library was made by quantitative 5'-RACE that incorporated molecular barcodes. TCRdb called the 5' RACE reads again in MiXCR, with one record for every CDR3 protein. The sample carries 150,000 to 200,000 distinct CDR3 sequences, 9.5% to 13% recorded once. Study observations and caveats: Reactive arthritis synovial fluid and blood previously showed some of these motif variants.

This clonotype was seen ten or more times. What it binds is unknown. What was sequenced was blood, either unsorted or a sorted T cell fraction (not recorded which). The sequence was obtained from a male donor with ankylosing spondylitis or in good health (not recorded which).

Here the CDR3 DNA reads TGCAGTGCTAACCCTTCGCGGGGGGCGAGGGCTTTCTTT. It codes for CSANPSRGARAFF. This rearrangement joins TRBV20-1 to TRBJ1-1; D perhaps matches TRBD1 (6 bases). This CDR3 spans 13 amino acids. With 4 bases removed from V and 11 bases from J, the gap between germline ends came to 20 bases. Germline V lookup: CDR1 DFQATT, CDR2 SNEGSKA (reference sequence).